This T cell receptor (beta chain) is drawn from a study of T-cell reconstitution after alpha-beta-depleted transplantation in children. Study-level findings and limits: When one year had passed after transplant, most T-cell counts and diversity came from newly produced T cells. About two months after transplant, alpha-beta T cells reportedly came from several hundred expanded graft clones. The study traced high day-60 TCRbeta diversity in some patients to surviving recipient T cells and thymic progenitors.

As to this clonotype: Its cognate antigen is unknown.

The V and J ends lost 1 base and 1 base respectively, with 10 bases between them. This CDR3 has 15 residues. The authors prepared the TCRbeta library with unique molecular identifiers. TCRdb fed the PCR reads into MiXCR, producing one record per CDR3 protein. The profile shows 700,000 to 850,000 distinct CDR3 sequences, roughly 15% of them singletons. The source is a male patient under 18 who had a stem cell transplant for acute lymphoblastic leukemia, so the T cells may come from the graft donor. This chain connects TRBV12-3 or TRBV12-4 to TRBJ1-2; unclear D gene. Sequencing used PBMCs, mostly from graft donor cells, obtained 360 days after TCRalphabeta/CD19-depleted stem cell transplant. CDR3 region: CASSLVAGVNYGYTF. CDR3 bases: TGTGCCAGCAGTTTAGTGGCAGGCGTTAACTATGGCTACACCTTC.